Detailed here is one T cell receptor (beta chain). This clonotype was detected many times. Its antigen remains unidentified. There are no base qualities to consult, and no much larger clone falls within one base. CDR1 MDHEN and CDR2 SYDVKM are derived from the germline V gene. The CDR3 measures 13 amino acids from cysteine to phenylalanine. The entry retains the CDR3 DNA only, 39 bases that are in frame from base 1. V lost 7 bases and J lost 4 bases; the stretch between them is 12 bases long. Starting from approximately 500 ng total RNA, TCRbeta-specific cDNA was produced by reverse transcription with a constant-region primer and ProtoScript II reverse transcriptase. Three nested multiplex PCR rounds, following a slightly modified ARM-PCR procedure, were used to build the TCRbeta libraries. The first two PCR rounds used multiplex TRBV1-TRBV30 forward primers with a Cbeta reverse primer, each for about 10 cycles. Sample barcodes and Illumina adapters were added in a final 25-cycle PCR with Deep VentR polymerase. Before sequencing, amplicons between 200 and 500 bp were purified from gel using a QIAquick gel extraction kit. TCRbeta amplicons were sequenced on an Illumina HiSeq 2500 with 250-bp paired-end reads. Per the authors' processing: Trimmomatic v0.33 was used to quality-trim the reads, and FLASH v1.2.11 was used to merge paired reads so that full CDR3 sequences could be recovered. V, D and J germline segments were assigned to the rearranged TCRbeta sequences by MiGEC v1.2.1b. Clonotype statistics, along with Shannon-Wiener diversity indices, were calculated using VDJtools v1.0.0. Except for diversity analysis, only each sample's 250 most abundant clonotypes were used in subsequent analyses to reduce sampling bias. Clones were called with MiXCR by TCRdb after fastp trimmed the public reads at Q25, and only in-frame beta chains were retained. Each entry is one CDR3 protein sequence, shown with its most common DNA and genes. The V and J calls shown here were made by TCRdb, not taken from the authors' results. Within this sample are more than 100,000 distinct CDR3 sequences, with around two thirds of them counted one time only. The ten most abundant clones make up 8.1% of the sample.

This sample is part of a study of tumor-infiltrating lymphocytes in primary liver carcinoma (TCRdb year 2017). A note on the overall study: Of the five patients (three men and two women, aged 30 to 69 years), four had hepatocellular carcinoma and one had combined HCC and intrahepatic cholangiocarcinoma. The five patients had tumors of stage T1-T3 N0M0, with maximum diameters ranging from roughly 4.2 to 11 cm. Each sample produced roughly 3.65 to 7.5 million productive TCRbeta reads, and read depth showed no significant difference between tissue types. The study combined TCRbeta repertoire sequencing, expression microarrays and whole-exome sequencing across five regions of each liver tumor, with adjacent normal tissue and blood. A total of roughly 35 specimens from 5 patients underwent TCRbeta repertoire sequencing, comprising roughly 25 tumor regions, 5 adjacent noncancerous liver tissues and 5 peripheral blood samples. Technical replicate repertoires showed high reproducibility, with mean shared-clone rates roughly 0.87 and correlation coefficients above 0.95. What the authors observed across the whole study: A significantly larger repertoire fraction was made up by the top 250 clones in tumors than in blood (p = 0.039). Only five patients were included in the study, and the authors note that the findings should be validated in a larger study. Only the TCR beta chain was sequenced, which likely underestimates true repertoire diversity because unpaired alpha chains were not captured. Consistent with antigen-driven expansion, pairs of tumor regions showed higher repertoire overlap (mean roughly 35%) than either tumor-adjacent pairs (approximately 17%) or tumor-blood pairs (around 15%). Because the samples were bulk and unsorted, CD4+ and CD8+ T cell repertoires could not be compared.

Total RNA and DNA were co-extracted from about 19-30 mg of bulk tissue with the AllPrep DNA/RNA mini kit, without cell sorting. Between November 2015 and early 2016, about 5 patients in China with histopathologically diagnosed primary liver carcinoma had their tumors surgically resected. At the time of sampling, the patients had chronic HBV infection and had not received any treatment. Each fresh piece of tumor and adjacent tissue was cut in two, with one half stored in RNAlater at -80 degrees C and the other half sent for histology. Recombination linked TRBV28 to TRBJ2-3; the D gene lacks a confident call. Material: tumor-adjacent normal liver tissue. This sequence originates from a woman between 55 and 75 years old with primary liver carcinoma and hepatitis B virus infection. The DNA is as follows: TGTGCCAGCAACTCCTTCAGGTCAGATACGCAGTATTTT. This yields the protein CASNSFRSDTQYF.